These 23 T cell receptor beta chains originate from one sample sequenced in a study of T-cell reconstitution after alpha-beta-depleted transplantation in children. Unique molecular identifiers were incorporated during preparation of the TCRbeta library. Via MiXCR, TCRdb re-called the PCR reads, giving one row per CDR3 protein. Counted here are about 980,000 distinct CDR3 sequences, about 30% occurring once; the ten biggest clones make up roughly 30%. Material: PBMCs, mostly from graft donor cells, obtained 360 days after TCRalphabeta/CD19-depleted stem cell transplant. These TCRs come from a boy under two years old who had a stem cell transplant for SCID, so the T cells may come from the graft donor.

This clonotype occurred many times. This CDR3 reads CATSRDGPQPQHF. For the CDR3, the DNA is TGTGCCACCAGCAGAGATGGCCCCCAGCCCCAGCATTTT. V is TRBV15 and J is TRBJ1-5, with D hard to call. The germline V gene encodes CDR1 LNHNV and CDR2 YYDKDF (reference sequence). This CDR3 contains 13 residues. V lost 0 bases and J 7 bases, leaving 7 bases between the germline ends.

V is TRBV6-1 and J is TRBJ2-3; possibly TRBD1 for D (6 bases). This CDR3 is built from 15 residues. V was cut by 5 bases and J by 3 bases, with 15 bases left in between. From germline, CDR1 is MNHNS and CDR2 SASEGT. The CDR3 DNA follows: TGTGCCAGCAGTCGAGGGACACCTCTGACAGATACGCAGTATTTT. It encodes CASSRGTPLTDTQYF.

This clonotype was observed a handful of times. The chain couples TRBV5-8 to TRBJ2-5; D is unresolved. The CDR3 is made up of 15 amino acids. The ends were cut back, 0 bases at V and 5 bases at J, with 14 bases in the middle. The germline gives CDR1 SGHTS, CDR2 YDEGEE. This CDR3 is CASSLEWAIRETQYF. In nucleotides, the CDR3 is TGTGCCAGCAGCTTGGAGTGGGCTATTCGGGAGACCCAGTACTTC.

This clonotype was counted a few times. This chain uses TRBV5-5 with TRBJ1-1; D unclear. CDR1 and CDR2 from the germline V gene are SGHKS and YYEKEE (reference sequence). The length of the CDR3 is 13 residues. The V and J ends lost 7 bases and 4 bases respectively, with 14 bases between them. This chain's CDR3 is CASDPVGTTEAFF. The DNA of the CDR3 is TGTGCCAGCGACCCCGTGGGTACCACTGAAGCTTTCTTT.

This chain connects TRBV9 to TRBJ2-1, with 7 bases aligning to TRBD2. This CDR3 has 16 residues. Germline assignment: CDR1 SGDLS and CDR2 YYNGEE. Trimming removed 0 bases from V and 5 bases from J; junction bases left unmatched: 8. DNA of the CDR3: TGTGCCAGCAGCGTAGAGGGGAGGGAGGTCAACAATGAGCAGTTCTTC. Translation gives CASSVEGREVNNEQFF.

The chain employs TRBV18 and TRBJ2-5; D might be TRBD2 (6 bases). The CDR3 contains 15 residues. The V and J ends lost 2 bases and 5 bases respectively, with 15 bases between them. Per germline, CDR1 KGHSH and CDR2 LQKENI. CDR3 DNA sequence: TGTGCCAGCTCACCATACCCTGAAGGAGGGGAGACCCAGTACTTC. This sequence encodes CASSPYPEGGETQYF.

This clonotype occurred a few times. V and J are TRBV29-1 and TRBJ1-2; a possible D gene is TRBD1 (6 bases). V was clipped by 4 bases and J by 4 bases, with 13 bases between them. Germline V gene data show CDR1 as SQVTM and CDR2 as ANQGSEA. There are 13 residues in the CDR3. Here the CDR3 DNA reads TGCAGCGTTGGTGAACAGGGAATCTATGGCTACACCTTC. It codes for CSVGEQGIYGYTF.

This clonotype was seen only a few times. The rearrangement joins TRBV10-3 to TRBJ2-7; possibly TRBD1 for D (6 bases). The CDR3 runs 16 residues. V shed 3 bases and J shed 0 bases, with 15 bases lying between them. Per germline, CDR1 ENHRY and CDR2 SYGVKD. CDR3 coding DNA: TGTGCCATCAGTGATGCCCCACAGGGAGTCTCCTACGAGCAGTACTTC. Protein: CAISDAPQGVSYEQYF.

This clonotype has just one count. CDR3 in DNA: TGTGCCAGCAGCCTACAGGGGTTAGGACGTGGCTACACCTTC. The encoded protein is CASSLQGLGRGYTF. The chain links TRBV12-3 or TRBV12-4 to TRBJ1-2; 7 nucleotides match TRBD1. The V and J ends lost 6 bases and 7 bases, in that order; junction bases with no gene match: 11. There are 14 residues in the CDR3.

This clonotype turned up a few times. The V and J genes are TRBV29-1 and TRBJ2-1; maybe TRBD2 (6 bases). Germline V lookup: CDR1 SQVTM, CDR2 ANQGSEA. This CDR3 region has 17 residues. V was trimmed by 1 base and J by 4 bases, leaving 20 bases between them. The chain's CDR3 is CSVEAPRVADTYNEQFF. As DNA, the CDR3 is TGCAGCGTTGAAGCTCCTCGGGTAGCGGACACTTACAATGAGCAGTTCTTC.

In nucleotides, the CDR3 is TGTGCCAGCACCCCGGGAGAGAAGTCAGAGACCCAGTACTTC. It specifies CASTPGEKSETQYF. The V gene is TRBV12-3 or TRBV12-4, the J gene TRBJ2-5; D possibly corresponds to TRBD2 (6 bases). This CDR3 region has 14 residues. Deletions cut 7 bases from V and 4 bases from J, with 16 bases between.

This rearrangement joins TRBV6-2 or TRBV6-3 to TRBJ2-3; D may be TRBD2 (5 bases). Germline V gene lookup returns CDR1 MNHEY and CDR2 SVGEGT. The CDR3 runs to 15 residues. Trimming took 7 bases from V and 0 from J, leaving 14 bases between them. The CDR3 DNA sequence: TGTGCCAGCAAGGATTATGGCGGGAGCACAGATACGCAGTATTTT. The encoded protein is CASKDYGGSTDTQYF.

The CDR3 sequence: CASSLNPGYNEQFF. Here the CDR3 DNA reads TGCGCCAGCAGCTTGAATCCAGGGTACAATGAGCAGTTCTTC. This chain links TRBV5-1 with TRBJ2-1, with TRBD1 as a possible D gene (5 bases). Germline CDR1 SGHRS, CDR2 YFSETQ. With 1 base removed from V and 4 bases from J, the gap between germline ends came to 9 bases. The CDR3 runs to 14 residues.

CDR3 nucleotide sequence: TGCAGTGTAGGGCGGGGGAGCACAGATACGCAGTATTTT. Its protein is CSVGRGSTDTQYF. The rearrangement links TRBV20-1 to TRBJ2-3, with TRBD2 matching over 7 bases. The trim removed 7 bases at V and 0 bases at J, leaving 4 bases unmatched. The length of the CDR3 is 13 residues. CDR1 and CDR2 (germline): DFQATT, SNEGSKA (reference sequence).

This chain links TRBV6-1 with TRBJ1-6; a weak D match, TRBD1 (5 bases). Germline CDR1 reads MNHNS; CDR2 reads SASEGT. The CDR3 totals 16 residues. The V gene lost 4 bases and the J gene lost 8 bases, with 18 bases spanning the gap. CDR3 region: CASSVGGRGVYSPLHF. The DNA of the CDR3 is TGTGCCAGCAGTGTCGGGGGTCGGGGGGTTTATTCACCCCTCCACTTT.

The chain is built from TRBV27 and TRBJ1-5; D might be TRBD1 (6 bases). This CDR3 is built from 16 residues. CDR1 is MNHEY and CDR2 is SMNVEV in the germline V gene (reference sequence). Trimming cost V 2 bases and J 2 bases, with 13 bases left between them. The CDR3 is CASSLKGVDGNQPQHF. The CDR3 DNA reads TGTGCCAGCAGTTTAAAGGGGGTCGATGGCAATCAGCCCCAGCATTTT.

The table lists this clonotype with a count of one. Here the CDR3 reads CATGTTYNEQFF. Here the CDR3 DNA reads TGTGCCACCGGGACTACCTACAATGAGCAGTTCTTC. The chain links TRBV2 to TRBJ2-1, with 7 bases that match TRBD2. The CDR3 runs 12 residues. J was trimmed by 2 bases and V by 10 bases; bases with no gene match: 2. The germline gives CDR1 SNHLY, CDR2 FYNNEI. The variable domain in full, with the rest retrieved from reference TRBV2 and TRBJ2-1, is EPEVTQTPSHQVTQMGQEVILRCVPISNHLYFYWYRQILGQKVEFLVSFYNNEISEKSEIFDDQFSVERPDGSNFTLKIRSTKLEDSAMYFCATGTTYNEQFFGPGTRLTVL.

This clonotype was observed a few times. The rearrangement joins TRBV3-1 to TRBJ2-1; the D gene is possibly TRBD2 (6 bases). The CDR3 runs to 17 residues. Germline lookup yields CDR1 LGHDT and CDR2 YNNKEL (reference sequence). Between the trimmed V and J ends, which lost 3 bases and 0 bases, there was a span of 15 bases. The CDR3 nucleotides are TGTGCCAGCAGCCACCCTTGGCGGGGAAGCTCCTACAATGAGCAGTTCTTC. Encoded protein: CASSHPWRGSSYNEQFF.

For the CDR3, the DNA is TGTGCCAGCAGCCGAAATTCCGTCACTGAAGCTTTCTTT. Translation: CASSRNSVTEAFF. The gene calls are TRBV4-2 and TRBJ1-1; D is unresolved. Between the trimmed V and J ends, which lost 4 bases and 4 bases, there was a span of 10 bases. CDR3 length equals 13 residues. CDR1 and CDR2 (germline): LGHNA, YNFKEQ.

This clonotype was picked up a small number of times. The V and J genes are TRBV24-1 and TRBJ2-5, with unresolved D. The V end was cut by 3 bases, the J end by 1 base, with 8 bases between. The CDR3 sequence is 14 residues long. Looked up from germline, CDR1 is KGHDR and CDR2 is SFDVKD. CDR3 in amino acids: CATSDGWPQETQYF. The CDR3 nucleotides read TGTGCCACCAGTGATGGGTGGCCCCAAGAGACCCAGTACTTC.

The J gene is TRBJ2-5, the V gene TRBV12-5; D possibly corresponds to TRBD1 (6 bases). The CDR3 totals 13 residues. Trimming took off 3 bases at V and 4 bases at J, with 9 bases between the two ends. Germline V gene sequence: CDR1 LGHNT, CDR2 FRNRAP. The CDR3 nucleotides are TGTGCTAGTGGTTTAGGGGGACGAGAGACCCAGTACTTC. This gives the protein CASGLGGRETQYF.

The CDR3 loop reads CASSLGPGSALSRNEKLFF. The DNA of the CDR3 is TGTGCCAGCAGTTTAGGTCCCGGGTCAGCCCTTTCTCGGAATGAAAAACTGTTTTTT. The V gene is TRBV27, the J gene TRBJ1-4, with unresolved D. The V end lost 2 bases, the J end lost 5 bases, and 24 bases lay between the germline ends. CDR1 MNHEY and CDR2 SMNVEV come from the germline V gene (reference sequence). The CDR3 consists of 19 residues.

The chain recombines TRBV13 with TRBJ2-7; D is uncertain. CDR1 PRHDT and CDR2 FYEKMQ come from the germline V gene (reference sequence). V lost 1 base and J 7 bases, leaving 5 bases between the germline ends. The CDR3 covers 11 residues. The CDR3 DNA is TGTGCCAGCAGCTTAGTGCAAGAGCAGTACTTC. It specifies CASSLVQEQYF. The full variable domain, in which reference TRBV13 and TRBJ2-7 provide the parts outside the CDR3, is AAGVIQSPRHLIKEKRETATLKCYPIPRHDTVYWYQQGPGQDPQFLISFYEKMQSDKGSIPDRFSAQQFSDYHSELNMSSLELGDSALYFCASSLVQEQYFGPGTRLTVT.